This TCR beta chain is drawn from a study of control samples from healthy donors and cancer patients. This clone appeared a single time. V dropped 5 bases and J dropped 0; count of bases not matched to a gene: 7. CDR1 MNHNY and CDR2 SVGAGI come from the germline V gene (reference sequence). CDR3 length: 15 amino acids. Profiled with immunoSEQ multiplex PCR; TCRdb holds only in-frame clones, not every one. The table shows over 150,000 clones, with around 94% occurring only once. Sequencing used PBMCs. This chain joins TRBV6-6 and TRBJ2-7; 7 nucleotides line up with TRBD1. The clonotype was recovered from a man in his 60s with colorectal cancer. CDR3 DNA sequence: TGTGCCAGCAGTAAACAGGGGTTAAGCTCCTACGAGCAGTACTTC. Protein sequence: CASSKQGLSSYEQYF.